This T cell receptor beta chain was obtained from a study of blood T cell repertoires in COVID-19 (dated by TCRdb to about 2020). Background for the entire study: Samples covering the acute and convalescent phases of COVID-19 were provided by collaborators in the United States, Italy and Spain. A freely available public database, intended as a resource for researchers studying the immune response to SARS-CoV-2, is where the repertoires were released. The prospective study material was composed of cDNA or gDNA derived from T cells, B-cell-depleted T cells, or PBMCs. Deeply sampled blood TCRbeta repertoires from subjects exposed to, actively infected with, or recovered from COVID-19 were included in the dataset. Samples were obtained from the ongoing ImmuneRACE study (first 160 participants) and from 1,000 to 1,500 subjects provided by 6 global collaborators. A de-identified subject ID, COVID-19 status, age in years and sex were almost always included in the sample metadata. Where available, HLA class I and class II types were obtained from metadata supplied by the sample provider rather than from assay-based typing. Findings and caveats that apply to the study as a whole: The amount of clinical and demographic metadata varied by source and participant and was provided uncurated.

The immunoSEQ Assay, a bias-controlled multiplex PCR, was used to amplify TCRbeta CDR3 regions from genomic DNA. Per the original workflow: The number of nucleated cells in each sample was estimated by amplification of reference gene primers within the assay. To quantify the absolute abundance of each unique TCRbeta CDR3 rearrangement, sequence reads were collapsed and filtered. For each sample, productive Simpson clonality was calculated as the square root of Simpson's diversity index over productive rearrangements. Held by TCRdb, this immuneACCESS table contains in-frame sequences only and omits some clones. Under half of the omission traces to an unresolved V gene where checked; the cause of the rest is unknown. V and J calls and clone size follow that table, whereas D and trimming were derived from the DNA. The sample has 250,000 to 300,000 clones on record, about 89% of them singletons. Jointly, the top ten make up less than 2% of the sample.

Based on the germline V gene, the CDR1 and CDR2 sequences are SQVTM and ANQGSEA. V loses 4 bases of germline sequence and J loses 6 bases, and the interval between the two ends is 15 bases. Its CDR3 holds 13 amino acids, cysteine through phenylalanine. Only the CDR3 DNA stays, 39 bases, in frame from base 1. Comment on this clone: Its antigen remains unidentified. The sample holds no much larger clone one base away, and base qualities are not on file.

Participants in the prospective study were aged about 18 to 89 years, lived in over 20 United States geographic areas, and enrolled through a virtual design. Cohort assignment in the prospective study relied on participant-reported clinical history from a screening survey and a study questionnaire. For ImmuneRACE Cohort 3, a participant was defined as recovered based on two consecutive negative NP/OP PCR tests, clearance by a healthcare professional, or resolution of symptoms. Each participant in the prospective study had whole blood, serum and a nasopharyngeal or oropharyngeal swab collected by mobile phlebotomists. Prospective study participants could optionally give additional blood draws and questionnaires over a roughly 2-month period. Before DNA extraction, prospective study blood samples were shipped either frozen or at room temperature.

The receptor chain draws on TRBV29-1 and TRBJ1-2, with the D gene not confidently named. The clonotype was recovered from a woman aged 40-49 years who had recovered from COVID-19. Sequenced material: PBMCs or T cells enriched from blood (not recorded which). The DNA reads as follows: TGCAGCGTTGTAGTCCGGAGATCCGATGGCTACACCTTC. It translates as CSVVVRRSDGYTF.